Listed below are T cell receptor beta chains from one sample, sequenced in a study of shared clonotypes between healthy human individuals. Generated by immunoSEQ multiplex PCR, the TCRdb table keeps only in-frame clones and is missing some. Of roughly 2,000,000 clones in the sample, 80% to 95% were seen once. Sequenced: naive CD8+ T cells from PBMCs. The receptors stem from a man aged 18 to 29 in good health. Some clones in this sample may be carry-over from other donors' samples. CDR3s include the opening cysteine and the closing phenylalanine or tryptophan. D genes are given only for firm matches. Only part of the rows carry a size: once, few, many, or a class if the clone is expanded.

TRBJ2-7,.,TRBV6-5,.,TGTGCCAGCAGTACTCCCCCCTACGAGCAGTACTTC,CASSTPPYEQYF
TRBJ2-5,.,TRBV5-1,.,TGCGCCAGCAGCACTGAGGCTCACCAAGAGACCCAGTACTTC,CASSTEAHQETQYF
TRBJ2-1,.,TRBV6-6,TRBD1,TGTGCCAGCAGTTCCTCGGACAGGGGGGACAATGAGCAGTTCTTC,CASSSSDRGDNEQFF
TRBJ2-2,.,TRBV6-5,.,TGTGCCACATCACCCTGGGAATCGAACACCGGGGAGCTGTTTTTT,CATSPWESNTGELFF
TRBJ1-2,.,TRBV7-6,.,TGTGCCAGCAGCTTAGGGGAGGATTATGGCTACACCTTC,CASSLGEDYGYTF
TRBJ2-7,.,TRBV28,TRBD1,TGTGCCAGCAGTTTTGGGGACAGGGAGAGCTCCTACGAGCAGTACTTC,CASSFGDRESSYEQYF
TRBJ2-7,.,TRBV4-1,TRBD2,TGCGCCAGCAGCCAAGATCGTATTACGGGGGGCGAGCAGTACTTC,CASSQDRITGGEQYF
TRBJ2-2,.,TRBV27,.,TGTGCCAGCAGTTTCATCGCCGGGGAGCTGTTTTTT,CASSFIAGELFF
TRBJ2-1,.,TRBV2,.,TGTGCCAGCAGTGATAAGTGGGGGCGCCATTCGTTCTTC,CASSDKWGRHSFF
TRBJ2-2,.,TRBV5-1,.,TGCGCCAGCAGCTGGGGCACCGGGGAGCTGTTTTTT,CASSWGTGELFF
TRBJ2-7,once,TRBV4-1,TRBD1,TGCGCCAGCAGCCCCGGGACAGCGGACCACGAGCAGTACTTC,CASSPGTADHEQYF
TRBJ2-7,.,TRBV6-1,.,TGTGCCAGCAGGGCATATCCGGTGCTAGCCTACGAGCAGTACTTC,CASRAYPVLAYEQYF
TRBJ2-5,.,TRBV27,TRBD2,TGTGCCAGCAGTCAGTACATAGCGGGAGGTCAAGAGACCCAGTACTTC,CASSQYIAGGQETQYF
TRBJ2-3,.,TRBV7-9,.,TGTGCCAGCATCTACTCTCTGTTCGACACAGATACGCAGTATTTT,CASIYSLFDTDTQYF
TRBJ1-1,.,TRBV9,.,TGTGCCAGCAGCGTAACAGGGAGGACTGAAGCTTTCTTT,CASSVTGRTEAFF
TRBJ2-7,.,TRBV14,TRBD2,TGTGCCAGCAGTTCGAGCGGGAGGGCCTCAAGCTCCTACGAGCAGTACTTC,CASSSSGRASSSYEQYF
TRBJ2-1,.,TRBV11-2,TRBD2,TGTGCCAGCAGCTTAGACCTTGGACTAGCGGGTAGAGGTAGGAATGAGCAGTTCTTC,CASSLDLGLAGRGRNEQFF
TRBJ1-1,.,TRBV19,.,TGTGCCAGTAGTATTGGGTCAGGGGCTTACACTGAAGCTTTCTTT,CASSIGSGAYTEAFF
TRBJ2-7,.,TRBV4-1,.,TGCGCCAGCAGCCAACTTTTGGGGGAGTTATCGGCGTACGAGCAGTACTTC,CASSQLLGELSAYEQYF
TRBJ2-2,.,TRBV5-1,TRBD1,TGCGCCAGCAGCGGCGGGACAGGGAGGACCGGGGAGCTGTTTTTT,CASSGGTGRTGELFF
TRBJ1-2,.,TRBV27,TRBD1,TGTGCCAGCAGTTCGACAGGGGGCTATGGCTACACCTTC,CASSSTGGYGYTF
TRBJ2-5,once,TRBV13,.,TGTGCCAGCAGCTTAATGGGGGGAGAGACCCAGTACTTC,CASSLMGGETQYF
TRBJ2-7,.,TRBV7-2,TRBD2,TGTGCCAGCAGCTTCGGGGGGGCCTACGAGCAGTACTTC,CASSFGGAYEQYF
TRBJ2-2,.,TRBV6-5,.,TGTGCCAGCAGTTACAGCGGGTCCACCGGGGAGCTGTTTTTT,CASSYSGSTGELFF
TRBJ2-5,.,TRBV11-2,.,TGTGCCAGCAGCTTAGTGTCCCAGGGACAAGAGACCCAGTACTTC,CASSLVSQGQETQYF
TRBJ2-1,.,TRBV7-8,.,TGTGCCAGCAGCTTAGTACAAAACTCCTACAATGAGCAGTTCTTC,CASSLVQNSYNEQFF
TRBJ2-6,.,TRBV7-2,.,TGTGCCAGCAGCGACAGAGGGATGGGGTATGGTGGGGCCAACGTCCTGACTTTC,CASSDRGMGYGGANVLTF
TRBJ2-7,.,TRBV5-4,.,TGTGCCAGCAGCGTGAGGGACGGGAGCTACGAGCAGTACTTC,CASSVRDGSYEQYF
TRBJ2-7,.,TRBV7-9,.,TGTGCCAGCAGCTTTCCGGAAGGAGGCTCCTACGAGCAGTACTTC,CASSFPEGGSYEQYF